Listed below are T cell receptor beta chains from one sample, sequenced in a study of control samples from healthy donors and cancer patients. The assay was immunoSEQ multiplex PCR, and TCRdb's table has in-frame clones only and misses some. This sample has about 64,000 clones, with about 92% found just once. Sequenced material: PBMCs. The receptors here all came from a man aged 40-49 years with colorectal cancer. Both conserved end residues are part of each CDR3. The D gene is left open where the match is weak. Expanded clones are given a class, and other clones once, few, many or no size at all.

j_call v_call clone_size d_call cdr3_aa cdr3_nt
TRBJ2-5 TRBV5-1 NA TRBD2 CASSLTVLTSGAETQYF TGCGCCAGCAGCTTAACGGTTCTGACTAGCGGAGCAGAGACCCAGTACTTC
TRBJ1-1 TRBV6-5 few NA CASNSPQAFF TGTGCCAGCAATTCCCCGCAAGCTTTCTTT
TRBJ1-2 TRBV27 NA TRBD1 CASSRDSIIYGYTF TGTGCCAGCAGTCGGGACAGTATCATCTATGGCTACACCTTC
TRBJ1-2 TRBV18 once NA CASSPLGGGANYGYTF TGTGCCAGCTCACCCCTGGGCGGGGGAGCTAACTATGGCTACACCTTC
TRBJ2-7 TRBV6-5 NA NA CASSTLGRVYEQYF TGTGCCAGCAGTACCCTGGGCAGGGTGTACGAGCAGTACTTC
TRBJ2-6 TRBV5-1 once TRBD2 CASSPGLAGASGANVLTF TGCGCCAGCAGCCCCGGACTAGCGGGGGCCTCTGGGGCCAACGTCCTGACTTTC
TRBJ2-7 TRBV5-4 NA TRBD2 CASSPSRLAGGYEQYF TGTGCCAGCAGCCCAAGTAGACTAGCGGGGGGATACGAGCAGTACTTC
TRBJ1-2 TRBV6-6 NA NA CASSYGPVKNYGYTF TGTGCCAGCAGTTACGGGCCGGTAAAGAACTATGGCTACACCTTC
TRBJ2-2 TRBV15 NA NA CATSRAITNTGELFF TGTGCCACCAGCAGAGCCATCACGAACACCGGGGAGCTGTTTTTT
TRBJ2-5 TRBV3-1/TRBV3-2 NA NA CASSQVRLEETQYF TGTGCCAGCAGCCAAGTGAGGTTAGAAGAGACCCAGTACTTC
TRBJ2-2 TRBV5-1 NA NA CASSLVVDPGTGELFF TGCGCCAGCAGCTTGGTGGTGGACCCAGGGACCGGGGAGCTGTTTTTT
TRBJ1-1 TRBV11-2 NA TRBD1 CASSFTGARSTEAFF TGTGCCAGCAGCTTTACAGGGGCGAGGAGCACTGAAGCTTTCTTT
TRBJ1-2 TRBV23-1 NA NA CASSPGRGAEEYGYTF TGCGCCAGCAGTCCAGGGCGGGGGGCGGAGGAGTATGGCTACACCTTC
TRBJ1-2 TRBV9 NA NA CASSPTGNPGDYGYTF TGTGCCAGCAGCCCTACCGGGAACCCAGGAGACTATGGCTACACCTTC
TRBJ2-1 TRBV27 NA TRBD1 CASSSRVDRVSYNEQFF TGTGCCAGCAGTTCAAGGGTGGACAGGGTAAGCTACAATGAGCAGTTCTTC
TRBJ1-1 TRBV2 NA TRBD1 CASSDGGTGRGIQNTEAFF TGTGCCAGCAGCGACGGTGGGACAGGGCGTGGAATCCAGAACACTGAAGCTTTCTTT
TRBJ1-2 TRBV7-2 once NA CASSLRGAGYGYTF TGTGCCAGCAGCTTAAGGGGCGCGGGCTATGGCTACACCTTC
TRBJ2-7 TRBV5-1 NA NA CASSPAGFGEQYF TGCGCCAGCAGCCCGGCCGGATTCGGGGAGCAGTACTTC
TRBJ1-1 TRBV14 NA NA CASSRTVLNTEAFF TGTGCCAGCAGTCGGACAGTCTTGAACACTGAAGCTTTCTTT
TRBJ2-1 TRBV6-5 NA NA CASSLDFSSYNEQFF TGTGCCAGCAGTTTGGACTTTAGCTCCTACAATGAGCAGTTCTTC
TRBJ1-2 TRBV7-2 NA NA CASSLSGYYGYTF TGTGCCAGCAGCTTATCCGGGTACTATGGCTACACCTTC
TRBJ1-5 TRBV19 NA TRBD1 CASSTDRVGAKGQPQHF TGTGCCAGTAGTACTGACAGGGTCGGGGCCAAGGGTCAGCCCCAGCATTTT
TRBJ1-4 TRBV9 NA TRBD1 CASSFGQGNEKLFF TGTGCCAGCAGCTTCGGACAGGGGAATGAAAAACTGTTTTTT
TRBJ1-6 TRBV9 NA NA CASSSADQVRPLHF TGTGCCAGCAGCTCCGCCGATCAGGTTAGGCCCCTCCACTTT
TRBJ2-7 TRBV21-1 NA NA CASSAPGTEKVEQYF TGTGCCAGCAGCGCCCCCGGGACAGAGAAAGTTGAGCAGTACTTC
TRBJ1-1 TRBV6-6 NA NA CASSYGTQNTEAFF TGTGCCAGCAGTTACGGGACACAGAACACTGAAGCTTTCTTT
TRBJ2-4 TRBV27 NA TRBD1 CASSQGAGAKNIQYF TGTGCCAGCAGTCAGGGGGCTGGGGCCAAAAACATTCAGTACTTC
TRBJ1-6 TRBV7-6 NA NA CASSFGEPGIYNSPLHF TGTGCCAGCAGCTTCGGAGAACCAGGAATCTATAATTCACCCCTCCACTTT
TRBJ1-3 TRBV19 NA NA CASSAGTTGNTIYF TGTGCCAGTAGCGCCGGGACAACTGGAAACACCATATATTTT
TRBJ1-5 TRBV5-6 NA NA CASSLLDQPQHF TGTGCCAGCAGCTTACTCGACCAGCCCCAGCATTTT
TRBJ2-7 TRBV18 once TRBD1 CASSPRGGVYEQYF TGTGCCAGCTCCCCTAGAGGGGGCGTCTACGAGCAGTACTTC
TRBJ1-1 TRBV6-5 NA TRBD1 CASSLLTGTGGTEAFF TGTGCCAGCAGTTTACTTACCGGGACAGGGGGCACTGAAGCTTTCTTT
TRBJ1-3 TRBV7-2 NA NA CASSLGAPGNTIYF TGTGCCAGCAGCTTAGGGGCTCCTGGAAACACCATATATTTT
TRBJ2-1 TRBV4-1 NA TRBD2 CASAGVDRNEQFF TGCGCCAGCGCGGGAGTCGACCGCAATGAGCAGTTCTTC
TRBJ2-5 TRBV11-2 NA NA CASSLFVGKETQYF TGTGCCAGCAGCTTATTTGTCGGGAAAGAGACCCAGTACTTC
TRBJ2-1 TRBV11-3 few NA CASSLMEFSGYNEQFF TGTGCCAGCAGCTTAATGGAGTTCTCGGGTTACAATGAGCAGTTCTTC
TRBJ2-2 TRBV5-4 NA TRBD1 CASSEGGEVRELFF TGTGCCAGCAGTGAAGGGGGCGAGGTCCGGGAGCTGTTTTTT
TRBJ2-7 TRBV19 once TRBD1 CASSYRGTGAYEQYF TGTGCCAGTAGTTACCGCGGGACAGGCGCCTACGAGCAGTACTTC
TRBJ1-5 TRBV6-5 once NA CASSIRGNSNQPQHF TGTGCCAGTTCCATCCGGGGAAATAGCAATCAGCCCCAGCATTTT
TRBJ1-6 TRBV6-1 NA NA CASSEAGMGGHANSPLHF TGTGCCAGCAGTGAAGCGGGGATGGGGGGGCACGCAAATTCACCCCTCCACTTT
TRBJ2-7 TRBV29-1 once NA CSVLTDYEQYF TGCAGCGTTTTAACAGACTACGAGCAGTACTTC